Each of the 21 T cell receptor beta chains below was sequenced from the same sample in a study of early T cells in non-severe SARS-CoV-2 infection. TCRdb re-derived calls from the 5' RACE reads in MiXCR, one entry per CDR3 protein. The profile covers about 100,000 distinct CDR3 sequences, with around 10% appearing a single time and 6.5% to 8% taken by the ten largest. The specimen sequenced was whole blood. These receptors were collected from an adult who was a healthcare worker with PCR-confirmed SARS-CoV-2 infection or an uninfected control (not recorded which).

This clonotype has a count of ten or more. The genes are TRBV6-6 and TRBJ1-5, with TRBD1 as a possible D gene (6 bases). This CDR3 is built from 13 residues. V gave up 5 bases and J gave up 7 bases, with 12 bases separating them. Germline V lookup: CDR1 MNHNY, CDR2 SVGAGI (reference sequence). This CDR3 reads CASSRQVVQPQHF. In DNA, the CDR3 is TGTGCCAGCAGTCGACAGGTGGTGCAGCCCCAGCATTTT.

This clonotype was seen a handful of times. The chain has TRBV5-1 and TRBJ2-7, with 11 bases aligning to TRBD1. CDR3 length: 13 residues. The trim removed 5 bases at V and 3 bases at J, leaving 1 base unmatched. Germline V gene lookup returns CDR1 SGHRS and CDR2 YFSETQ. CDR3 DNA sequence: TGCGCCAGCAGGGGACAGGGGGGCTACGAGCAGTACTTC. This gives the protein CASRGQGGYEQYF.

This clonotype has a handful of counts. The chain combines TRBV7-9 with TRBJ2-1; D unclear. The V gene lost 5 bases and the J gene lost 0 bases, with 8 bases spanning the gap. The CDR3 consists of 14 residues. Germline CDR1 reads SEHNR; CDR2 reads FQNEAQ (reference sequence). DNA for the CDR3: TGTGCCAGCAGCCCTCAGAACTCCTACAATGAGCAGTTCTTC. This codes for CASSPQNSYNEQFF.

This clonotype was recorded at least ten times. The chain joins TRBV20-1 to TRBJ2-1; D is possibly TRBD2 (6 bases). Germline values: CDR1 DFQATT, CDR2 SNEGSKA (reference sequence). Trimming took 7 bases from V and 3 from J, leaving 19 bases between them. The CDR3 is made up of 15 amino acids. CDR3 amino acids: CSVSGIAVHYNEQFF. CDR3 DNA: TGCAGTGTTTCGGGGATAGCGGTCCACTACAATGAGCAGTTCTTC.

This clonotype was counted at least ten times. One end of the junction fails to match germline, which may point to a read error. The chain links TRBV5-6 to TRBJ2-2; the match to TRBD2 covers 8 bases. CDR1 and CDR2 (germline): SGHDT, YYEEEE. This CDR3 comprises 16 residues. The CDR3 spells CASSFAGGQNTGEVFF. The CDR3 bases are TGTGCCAGCAGCTTTGCGGGAGGCCAAAACACCGGGGAGGTGTTTTTT.

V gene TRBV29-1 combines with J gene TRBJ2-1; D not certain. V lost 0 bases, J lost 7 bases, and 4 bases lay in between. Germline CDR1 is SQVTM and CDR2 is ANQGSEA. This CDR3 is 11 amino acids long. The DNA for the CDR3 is TGCAGCGTTGAAGACTGGAATGAGCAGTTCTTC. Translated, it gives CSVEDWNEQFF.

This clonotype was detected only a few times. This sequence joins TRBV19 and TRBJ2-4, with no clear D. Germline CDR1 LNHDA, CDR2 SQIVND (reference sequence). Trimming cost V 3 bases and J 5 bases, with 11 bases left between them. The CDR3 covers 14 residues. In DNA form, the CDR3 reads TGTGCCAGTAGTATGTTACTCCAGGAAAACATTCAGTACTTC. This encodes CASSMLLQENIQYF.

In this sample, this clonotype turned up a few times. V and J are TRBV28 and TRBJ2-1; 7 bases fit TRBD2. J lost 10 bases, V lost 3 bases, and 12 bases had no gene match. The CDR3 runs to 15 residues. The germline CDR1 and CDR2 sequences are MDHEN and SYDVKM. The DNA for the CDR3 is TGTGCCAGCAGTTTTGTCGGGGAGGGCGCATGGGAGCAGTTCTTC. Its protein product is CASSFVGEGAWEQFF.

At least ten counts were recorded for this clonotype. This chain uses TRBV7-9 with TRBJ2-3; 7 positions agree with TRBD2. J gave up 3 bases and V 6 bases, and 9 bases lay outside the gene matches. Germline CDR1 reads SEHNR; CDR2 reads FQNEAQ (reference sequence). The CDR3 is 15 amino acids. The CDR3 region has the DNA TGTGCCAGCAGTTTCCCGCCGGGAGGTACAGATACGCAGTATTTT. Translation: CASSFPPGGTDTQYF.

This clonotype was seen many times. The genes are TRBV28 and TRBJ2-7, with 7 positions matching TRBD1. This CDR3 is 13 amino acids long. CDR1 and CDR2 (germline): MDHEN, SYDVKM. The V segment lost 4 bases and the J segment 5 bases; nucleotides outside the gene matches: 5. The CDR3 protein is CASSSHTGDEQYF. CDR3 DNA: TGTGCCAGCAGTTCCCATACAGGGGACGAGCAGTACTTC.

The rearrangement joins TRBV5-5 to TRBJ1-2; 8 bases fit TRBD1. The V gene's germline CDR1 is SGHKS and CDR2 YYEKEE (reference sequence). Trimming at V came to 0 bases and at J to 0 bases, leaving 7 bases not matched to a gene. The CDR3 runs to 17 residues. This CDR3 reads CASSLAAGGASNYGYTF. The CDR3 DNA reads TGTGCCAGCAGCTTGGCGGCAGGGGGCGCGTCTAACTATGGCTACACCTTC. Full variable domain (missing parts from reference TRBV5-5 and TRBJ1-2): DAGVTQSPTHLIKTRGQQVTLRCSPISGHKSVSWYQQVLGQGPQFIFQYYEKEERGRGNFPDRFSARQFPNYSSELNVNALLLGDSALYLCASSLAAGGASNYGYTFGSGTRLTVV.

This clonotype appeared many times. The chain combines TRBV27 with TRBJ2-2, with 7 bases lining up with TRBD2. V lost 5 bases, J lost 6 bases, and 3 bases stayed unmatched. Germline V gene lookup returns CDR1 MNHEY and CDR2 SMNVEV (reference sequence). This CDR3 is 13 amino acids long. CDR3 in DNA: TGTGCCAGCAGTGGGAGGGCGGCCGGGGAGCTGTTTTTT. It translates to CASSGRAAGELFF.

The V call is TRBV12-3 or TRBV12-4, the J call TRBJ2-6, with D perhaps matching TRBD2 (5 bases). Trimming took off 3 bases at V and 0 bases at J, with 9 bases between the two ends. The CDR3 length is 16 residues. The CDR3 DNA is TGTGCCAGCAGTTTCGGACTGTACTCTGGGGCCAACGTCCTGACTTTC. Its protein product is CASSFGLYSGANVLTF.

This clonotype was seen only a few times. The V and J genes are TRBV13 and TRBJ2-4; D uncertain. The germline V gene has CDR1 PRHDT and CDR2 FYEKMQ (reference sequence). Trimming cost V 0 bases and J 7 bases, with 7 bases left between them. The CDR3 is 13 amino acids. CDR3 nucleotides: TGTGCCAGCAGCTTAGGACCAGAGAACATTCAGTACTTC. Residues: CASSLGPENIQYF.

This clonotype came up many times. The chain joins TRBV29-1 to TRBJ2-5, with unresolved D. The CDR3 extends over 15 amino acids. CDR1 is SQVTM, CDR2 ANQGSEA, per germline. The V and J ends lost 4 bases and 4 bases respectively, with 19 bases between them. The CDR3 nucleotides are TGCAGCGTTGTCCGTGGTTGGGTACGGGCAGAGACCCAGTACTTC. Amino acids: CSVVRGWVRAETQYF.

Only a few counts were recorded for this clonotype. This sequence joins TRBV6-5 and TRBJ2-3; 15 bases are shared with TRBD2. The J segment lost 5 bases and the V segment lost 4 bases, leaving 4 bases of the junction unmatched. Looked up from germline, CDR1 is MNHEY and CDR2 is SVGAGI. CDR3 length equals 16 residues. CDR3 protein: CASSSTGLAGGDTQYF. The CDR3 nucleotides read TGTGCCAGCAGTTCGACGGGACTAGCGGGAGGAGATACGCAGTATTTT.

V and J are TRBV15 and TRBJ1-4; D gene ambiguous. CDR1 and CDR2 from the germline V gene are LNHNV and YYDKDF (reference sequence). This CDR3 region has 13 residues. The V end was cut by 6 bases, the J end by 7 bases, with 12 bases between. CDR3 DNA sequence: TGTGCCACCAGAACCAACCTCGGTGAAAAACTGTTTTTT. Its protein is CATRTNLGEKLFF.

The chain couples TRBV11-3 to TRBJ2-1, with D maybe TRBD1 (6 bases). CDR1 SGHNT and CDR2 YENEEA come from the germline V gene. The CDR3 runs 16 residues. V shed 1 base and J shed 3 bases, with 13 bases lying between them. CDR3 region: CASSLGARTDYNEQFF. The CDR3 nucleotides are TGTGCCAGCAGCTTAGGCGCGCGGACAGACTACAATGAGCAGTTCTTC.

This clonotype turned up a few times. The CDR3 DNA reads as TGTGCCAGCAGGGGTCGTTACTTTCAAGATGAGCAGTTCTTC. It codes for CASRGRYFQDEQFF. This rearrangement joins TRBV2 to TRBJ2-1; D ambiguous. CDR1 and CDR2 from the germline V gene are SNHLY and FYNNEI. The CDR3 extends over 14 amino acids. The ends were cut back, 6 bases at V and 8 bases at J, with 17 bases in the middle. Variable domain in full (rest from reference TRBV2 and TRBJ2-1): EPEVTQTPSHQVTQMGQEVILRCVPISNHLYFYWYRQILGQKVEFLVSFYNNEISEKSEIFDDQFSVERPDGSNFTLKIRSTKLEDSAMYFCASRGRYFQDEQFFGPGTRLTVL.

CDR3 sequence (DNA): TGTGCCAGCAGTTACGGTTTGGGGGGCGCGAAAAATGAGCAGTTCTTC. Translated: CASSYGLGGAKNEQFF. The rearrangement uses TRBV6-6 and TRBJ2-1; possibly TRBD1 or TRBD2 for D (6 bases each). CDR1 is MNHNY, CDR2 SVGAGI, per germline (reference sequence). This CDR3 spans 16 amino acids. The V end was cut by 2 bases, the J end by 7 bases, with 18 bases between.

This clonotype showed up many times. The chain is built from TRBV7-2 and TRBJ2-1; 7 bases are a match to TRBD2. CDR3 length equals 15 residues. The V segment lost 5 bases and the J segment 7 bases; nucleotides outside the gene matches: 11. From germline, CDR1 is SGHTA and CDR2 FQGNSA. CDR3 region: CASSEVVGLENEQFF. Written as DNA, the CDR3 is TGTGCCAGCAGCGAAGTGGTTGGACTAGAGAATGAGCAGTTCTTC. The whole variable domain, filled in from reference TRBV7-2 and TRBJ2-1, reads GAGVSQSPSNKVTEKGKDVELRCDPISGHTALYWYRQSLGQGLEFLIYFQGNSAPDKSGLPSDRFSAERTGGSVSTLTIQRTQQEDSAVYLCASSEVVGLENEQFFGPGTRLTVL.